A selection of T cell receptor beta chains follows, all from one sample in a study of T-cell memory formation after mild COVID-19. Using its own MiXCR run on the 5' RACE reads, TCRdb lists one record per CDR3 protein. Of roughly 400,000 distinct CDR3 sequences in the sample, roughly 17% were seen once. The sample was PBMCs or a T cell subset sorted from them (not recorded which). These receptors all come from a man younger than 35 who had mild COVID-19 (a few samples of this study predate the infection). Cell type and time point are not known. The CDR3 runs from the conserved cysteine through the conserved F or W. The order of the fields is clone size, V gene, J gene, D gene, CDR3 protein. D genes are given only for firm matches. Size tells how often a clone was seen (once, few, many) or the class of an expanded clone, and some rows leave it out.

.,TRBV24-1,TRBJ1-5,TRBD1,CATSDSGTGNNQPQHF
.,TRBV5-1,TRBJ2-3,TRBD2,CASRLAGEDTQYF
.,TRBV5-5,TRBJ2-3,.,CASSRTEASTDTQYF
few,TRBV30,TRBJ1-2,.,CAWTGALGYTF
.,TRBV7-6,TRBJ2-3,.,CASSLGRRVGTDTQYF
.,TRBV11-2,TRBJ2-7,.,CASSLGRFTSAYEQYF
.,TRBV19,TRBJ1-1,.,CASRSAGASVEAFF
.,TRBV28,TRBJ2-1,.,CASKDRGGSNEQFF
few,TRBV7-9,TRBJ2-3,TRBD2,CATTAGISTDTQYF
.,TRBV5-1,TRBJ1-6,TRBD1,CASSLGGGQGAWNSPLHF
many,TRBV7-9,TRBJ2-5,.,CASSLRQAGLETQYF
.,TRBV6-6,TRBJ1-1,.,CASSYQSGVGVDTEAFF
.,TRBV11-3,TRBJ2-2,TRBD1,CASMTGVTGELFF
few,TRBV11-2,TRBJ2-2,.,CASSLVGRLETGELFF
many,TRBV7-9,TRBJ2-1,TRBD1,CASSPGKGASYNEQFF
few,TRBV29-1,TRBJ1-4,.,CSVIGQDGEEAEKLFF
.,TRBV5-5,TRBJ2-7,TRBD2,CASSDPLAGGLYEQYF